The T cell receptor beta chain described here comes from a study of blood T cell repertoires in COVID-19. The overall study: Acute-phase and convalescent COVID-19 samples originated in the United States, Italy and Spain. The analysed material was cDNA or gDNA that came from T cells, B-cell-depleted T cells, or PBMCs.

Methods used by the authors: Estimated nucleated cell counts came from reference gene primer amplification. The repertoire was sequenced with immunoSEQ multiplex PCR; TCRdb's copy has only in-frame clones and lacks some. The V and J calls and the clone size are those of that table, but D and trimming were determined from the DNA. The profile shows over 200,000 clones, 83% of them singletons. Followed longitudinally, the Seattle patients had been enrolled during active infection. The receptor's source is a woman in her twenties or thirties with COVID-19, enrolled during active disease. Sequencing used peripheral blood.

The CDR3 bases are TGTGCCAGCAGTGAATCCCCCCCGGGGGGGCCCATATATTTT. Its translation is CASSESPPGGPIYF. The chain is built from TRBV25-1 and TRBJ1-3; perhaps TRBD1 as D (6 bases). The CDR3 loop spans 14 amino acids. Germline V gives CDR1 MGHDK, CDR2 SYGVNS. Trimming stripped 1 base from V and 11 bases from J, with 15 bases between.